Listed below are T cell receptor beta chains from one sample, sequenced in a study of blood T cells in healthy people across ages. TCRdb reprocessed the 5' RACE reads via MiXCR and lists one record per CDR3 protein. The sample has roughly 800,000 distinct CDR3 sequences, about three fifths seen once; the top ten hold roughly 22%. The material sequenced was blood. The receptor set was obtained from a man younger than 40 in good health. Each CDR3 is given with its conserved first and last residue. The D gene is left open where the match is weak. Clone size is stated in some rows and not others, as once, few, many or a class when expanded.

>.|TRBJ2-1|TRBD2|TRBV6-6
CASTHRVSGGDNEQFF
TGTGCCAGCACCCACCGGGTGAGCGGGGGGGACAATGAGCAGTTCTTC
>many|TRBJ2-3|.|TRBV7-2
CASSLGRGTDTQYF
TGTGCCAGCAGCTTAGGCCGGGGCACAGATACGCAGTATTTT
>.|TRBJ2-3|.|TRBV20-1
CSASAVITDTQYF
TGCAGTGCTAGTGCGGTGATTACAGATACGCAGTATTTT
>.|TRBJ1-2|TRBD1|TRBV10-3
CAISSGQGYGYTF
TGTGCCATCAGCTCGGGACAGGGCTATGGCTACACCTTC
>.|TRBJ2-7|.|TRBV5-4
CASSLRGETYEQYF
TGTGCCAGCAGCTTGAGGGGAGAAACCTACGAGCAGTACTTC
>.|TRBJ2-3|.|TRBV25-1
CASKLGGTDTQYF
TGTGCCAGCAAACTCGGCGGCACAGATACGCAGTATTTT
>few|TRBJ2-1|TRBD1|TRBV29-1
CSVAPRTGTYNEQFF
TGCAGCGTAGCCCCCCGGACAGGGACCTACAATGAGCAGTTCTTC
>few|TRBJ1-1|TRBD1|TRBV20-1
CSARRDSLNTEAFF
TGCAGTGCGCGGAGGGACAGCCTGAACACTGAAGCTTTCTTT
>.|TRBJ2-7|.|TRBV15
CATSRERGGLDEQYF
TGTGCCACCAGCAGAGAGAGAGGGGGGCTCGACGAGCAGTACTTC
>few|TRBJ2-1|TRBD2|TRBV6-6
CASSGTSGRNSNEQFF
TGTGCCAGCAGTGGGACTAGCGGGAGAAACTCCAATGAGCAGTTCTTC
>.|TRBJ2-3|TRBD2|TRBV7-2
CASSRSGAGSTDTQYF
TGTGCCAGCAGCCGTAGCGGAGCGGGGAGCACAGATACGCAGTATTTT
>.|TRBJ2-7|.|TRBV28
CASSSASVSSYEQYF
TGTGCCAGCAGTTCCGCTAGCGTTTCCTCCTACGAGCAGTACTTC
>few|TRBJ2-7|TRBD2|TRBV5-6
CASSPRGGLLEQYF
TGTGCCAGCAGTCCCCGGGGAGGGTTGCTCGAGCAGTACTTC
>few|TRBJ2-7|TRBD2|TRBV7-2
CASSPNARGASYEQYF
TGTGCCAGCAGCCCAAATGCGCGGGGGGCTTCCTACGAGCAGTACTTC
>few|TRBJ2-5|.|TRBV7-2
CASSRELYQETQYF
TGTGCCAGCAGCCGAGAACTGTACCAAGAGACCCAGTACTTC
>.|TRBJ2-5|.|TRBV20-1
CSASRGGLQETQYF
TGCAGTGCTAGTAGGGGGGGCCTACAAGAGACCCAGTACTTC
>.|TRBJ2-3|.|TRBV4-2
CASSQETGRGSTDTQYF
TGTGCCAGCAGCCAAGAAACGGGGAGGGGGAGCACAGATACGCAGTATTTT
>once|TRBJ1-1|.|TRBV11-1
CASSVRGINDVAFF
TGTGCCAGCAGCGTCCGAGGTATCAACGACGTAGCTTTCTTT
>.|TRBJ2-5|TRBD2|TRBV11-2
CACSPSSYLLSAVAGGETQYF
TGTGCCTGCAGCCCCTCGTCTTATTTGTTATCGGCAGTAGCGGGAGGGGAGACCCAGTACTTC
>few|TRBJ2-7|TRBD2|TRBV3-1
CASSGTSGKQWQYF
TGTGCCAGCAGCGGGACTAGCGGGAAACAGTGGCAGTACTTC
>.|TRBJ2-3|TRBD1|TRBV5-1
CAWRTGPTDTQYF
TGCGCCTGGAGGACAGGACCCACAGATACGCAGTATTTT
>.|TRBJ2-7|TRBD1|TRBV10-2
CASSERHGQASEQYF
TGCGCCAGCAGTGAGAGGCACGGACAGGCGAGCGAGCAGTACTTC
>.|TRBJ2-3|TRBD2|TRBV11-2
CASSPFIRAGVGDTQYF
TGTGCCAGCAGCCCTTTCATTCGAGCGGGAGTAGGTGATACGCAGTATTTT
>.|TRBJ2-3|.|TRBV6-1
CASSFRVHTDTQYF
TGTGCCAGCAGTTTCAGGGTCCACACAGATACGCAGTATTTT
>.|TRBJ2-7|TRBD2|TRBV6-6
CASSWAGTRLYEQYF
TGTGCCAGCAGTTGGGCCGGGACTAGACTCTACGAGCAGTACTTC
>.|TRBJ2-1|TRBD2|TRBV7-2
CASSFTAGGEQFF
TGTGCCAGCAGCTTTACAGCGGGGGGTGAGCAGTTCTTC
>.|TRBJ2-1|TRBD1|TRBV4-2
CASSQADRANEQFF
TGTGCCAGCAGCCAAGCGGACAGGGCAAATGAGCAGTTCTTC
>.|TRBJ2-7|TRBD1|TRBV20-1
CSARDRDSTYEQYF
TGCAGTGCTAGGGATAGGGACAGCACCTACGAGCAGTACTTC
>few|TRBJ2-7|.|TRBV20-1
CSAAQSLQYEQYF
TGCAGTGCCGCTCAGAGCTTGCAATACGAGCAGTACTTC
>.|TRBJ2-3|.|TRBV7-9
CASSLRGSGGDTQYF
TGTGCCAGCAGCTTGCGAGGGAGCGGTGGGGATACGCAGTATTTT
>once|TRBJ1-6|.|TRBV2
CASSEATGRNSPLHF
TGTGCCAGCAGTGAAGCCACAGGGAGGAATTCACCCCTCCACTTT
>.|TRBJ1-5|.|TRBV12-3/TRBV12-4
CASTPNLGSDQPQHF
TGTGCCAGCACCCCCAATTTAGGTTCGGATCAGCCCCAGCATTTT
>.|TRBJ1-1|TRBD1|TRBV29-1
CSVGMTGDTEAFF
TGCAGCGTTGGAATGACAGGGGACACTGAAGCTTTCTTT
>.|TRBJ1-2|.|TRBV4-2
CASSLGALGEEDYGYTF
TGTGCCAGCAGCCTCGGAGCGTTGGGGGAAGAGGACTATGGCTACACCTTC
>.|TRBJ2-7|.|TRBV20-1
CSARVGGEALYEQYF
TGCAGTGCTAGAGTGGGTGGGGAGGCCCTCTACGAGCAGTACTTC
>few|TRBJ2-7|TRBD1|TRBV12-3/TRBV12-4
CASRNRGSYEQYF
TGTGCCAGCAGGAACAGGGGTTCCTACGAGCAGTACTTC
>few|TRBJ2-5|.|TRBV4-3
CASSQDLGGTANQETQYF
TGCGCCAGCAGCCAAGATCTCGGAGGAACAGCTAACCAAGAGACCCAGTACTTC
>.|TRBJ2-1|TRBD2|TRBV2
CASSALAGVREQFF
TGTGCCAGCAGTGCCCTAGCGGGAGTACGGGAGCAGTTCTTC
>.|TRBJ2-1|.|TRBV9
CASSVAIEGEQFF
TGTGCCAGCAGCGTAGCTATAGAGGGTGAGCAGTTCTTC
>few|TRBJ1-2|.|TRBV7-9
CASSLMVMLPSFGYTF
TGTGCCAGCAGCTTAATGGTTATGCTACCCTCCTTTGGCTACACCTTC
>.|TRBJ1-5|.|TRBV12-3/TRBV12-4
CASRPQLSQPQHF
TGTGCCAGCAGGCCACAGCTAAGTCAGCCCCAGCATTTT
>.|TRBJ1-5|.|TRBV20-1
CSAMNDPNQPQHF
TGCAGTGCTATGAACGACCCCAATCAGCCCCAGCATTTT
>.|TRBJ2-5|TRBD2|TRBV12-3/TRBV12-4
CASSLAGGPVTQYF
TGTGCCAGCAGTTTGGCGGGGGGGCCCGTGACCCAGTACTTC
>.|TRBJ2-2|.|TRBV18
CASSPFGSPINGELFF
TGTGCCAGCTCACCCTTCGGCAGCCCCATAAATGGGGAGCTGTTTTTT
>once|TRBJ1-2|.|TRBV4-3
CASSQEPLMRGTANYGYTF
TGCGCCAGCAGCCAAGAACCCCTTATGAGGGGAACAGCTAACTATGGTTACACCTTC
>.|TRBJ2-7|TRBD2|TRBV2
CASRGLAGPYEQYF
TGTGCCAGCAGAGGACTAGCGGGGCCCTACGAGCAGTACTTC
>.|TRBJ2-3|TRBD2|TRBV5-1
CASRMTSTSTDTQYF
TGCGCCAGCAGGATGACTAGCACTAGCACAGATACGCAGTATTTT
>.|TRBJ2-7|.|TRBV6-6
CASSWRGDTSLDEQYF
TGTGCCAGCAGTTGGAGAGGGGACACCTCCTTGGACGAGCAGTACTTC
>.|TRBJ2-7|TRBD2|TRBV7-2
CASSLASGGSYEQYF
TGTGCCAGCAGCTTAGCGAGCGGGGGGTCCTACGAGCAGTACTTC
>.|TRBJ2-7|.|TRBV12-3/TRBV12-4
CASSGGPGQNPYEQYF
TGTGCCAGCAGCGGGGGCCCGGGACAAAACCCCTACGAGCAGTACTTC
>.|TRBJ2-1|TRBD1|TRBV9
CASSSGQIYNEQFF
TGTGCCAGCAGCTCGGGACAGATTTACAATGAGCAGTTCTTC
>.|TRBJ2-2|.|TRBV15
CATSRGDYTGELFF
TGTGCCACCAGCAGAGGGGACTACACCGGGGAGCTGTTTTTT
>.|TRBJ2-1|.|TRBV5-4
CASSPARKEYNEQFF
TGTGCCAGCAGCCCAGCGCGGAAAGAGTACAATGAGCAGTTCTTC
>.|TRBJ2-1|.|TRBV2
CASRFVRGAPNRNEQFF
TGTGCCAGCAGATTTGTCCGGGGGGCCCCAAATCGCAATGAGCAGTTCTTC
>few|TRBJ2-5|.|TRBV18
CASSPFGDRETQYF
TGTGCCAGCTCACCATTCGGCGATCGGGAGACCCAGTACTTC